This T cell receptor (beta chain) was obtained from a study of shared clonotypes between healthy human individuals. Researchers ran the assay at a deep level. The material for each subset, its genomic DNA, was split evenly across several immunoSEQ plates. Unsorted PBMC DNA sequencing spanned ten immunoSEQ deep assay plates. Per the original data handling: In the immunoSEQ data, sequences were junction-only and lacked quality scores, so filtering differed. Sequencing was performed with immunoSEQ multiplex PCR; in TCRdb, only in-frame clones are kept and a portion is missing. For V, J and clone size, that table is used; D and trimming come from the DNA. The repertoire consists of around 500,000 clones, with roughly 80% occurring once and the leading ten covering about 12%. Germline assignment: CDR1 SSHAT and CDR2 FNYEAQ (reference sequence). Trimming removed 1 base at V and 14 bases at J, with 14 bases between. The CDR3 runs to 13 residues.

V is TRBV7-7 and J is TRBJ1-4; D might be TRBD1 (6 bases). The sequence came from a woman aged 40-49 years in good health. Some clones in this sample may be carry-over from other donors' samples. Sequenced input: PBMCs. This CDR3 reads CASSLELGGVLFF. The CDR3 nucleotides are TGTGCCAGCAGCTTAGAACTCGGGGGCGTGCTGTTTTTT.